The clone carrying this T cell receptor beta chain turned up a few times. The sample comes from a study of blood T cells in healthy people across ages. Germline V gene sequence: CDR1 MNHEY, CDR2 SMNVEV (reference sequence). The CDR3 sequence is 16 residues long. J was trimmed by 4 bases and V by 6 bases; bases with no gene match: 8. Primed by a sample-barcoded 5' primer and a J-beta primer mix, a second PCR proceeded for about 7 to 11 cycles. From the 5' RACE reads, TCRdb called clonotypes with MiXCR, one entry per CDR3 protein. The sample has about 800,000 distinct CDR3 sequences; around 25% are singletons. These data were likewise used in another study, on T cells of mothers and their children. From that report: Maternal samples each gave over 9 million TCR beta CDR3 reads, and child samples roughly 3.3 million each. Thymic selection molds TCR recombination products alike in related and unrelated pairs.

Material for sequencing was blood. This clonotype originated in a boy aged 5-17 years in good health. V is TRBV27 and J is TRBJ2-5; TRBD2 aligns across 13 bases. CDR3 amino acids: CASSSGLAGDGETQYF. In nucleotides, the CDR3 is TGTGCCAGCAGCTCCGGACTAGCGGGAGACGGAGAGACCCAGTACTTC.